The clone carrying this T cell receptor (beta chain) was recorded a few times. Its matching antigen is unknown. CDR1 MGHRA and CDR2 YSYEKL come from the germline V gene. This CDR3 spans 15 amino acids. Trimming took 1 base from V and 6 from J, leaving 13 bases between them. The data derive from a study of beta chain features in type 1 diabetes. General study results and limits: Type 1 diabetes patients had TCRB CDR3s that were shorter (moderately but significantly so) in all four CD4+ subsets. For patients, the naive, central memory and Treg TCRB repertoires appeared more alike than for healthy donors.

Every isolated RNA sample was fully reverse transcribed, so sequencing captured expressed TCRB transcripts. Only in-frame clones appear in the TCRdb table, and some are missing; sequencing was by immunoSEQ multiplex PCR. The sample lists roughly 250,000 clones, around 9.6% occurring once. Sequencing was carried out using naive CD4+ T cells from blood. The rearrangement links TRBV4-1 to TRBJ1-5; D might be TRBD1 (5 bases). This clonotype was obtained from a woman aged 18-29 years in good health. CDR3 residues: CASSQVTRGIQPQHF. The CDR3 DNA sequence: TGCGCCAGCAGCCAAGTGACCCGGGGGATTCAGCCCCAGCATTTT.